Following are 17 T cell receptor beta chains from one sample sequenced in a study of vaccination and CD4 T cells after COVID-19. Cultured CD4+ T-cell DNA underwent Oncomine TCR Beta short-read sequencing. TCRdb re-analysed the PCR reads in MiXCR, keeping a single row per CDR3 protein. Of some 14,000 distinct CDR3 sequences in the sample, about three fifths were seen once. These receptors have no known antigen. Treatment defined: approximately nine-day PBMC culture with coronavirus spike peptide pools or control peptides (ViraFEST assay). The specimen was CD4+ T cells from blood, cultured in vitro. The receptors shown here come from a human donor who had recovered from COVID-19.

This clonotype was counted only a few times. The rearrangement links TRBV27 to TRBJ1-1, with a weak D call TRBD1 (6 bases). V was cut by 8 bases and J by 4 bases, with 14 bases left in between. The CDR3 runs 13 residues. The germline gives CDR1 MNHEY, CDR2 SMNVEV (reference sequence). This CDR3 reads CASWGGGGTEAFF. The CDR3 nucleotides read TGTGCCAGCTGGGGTGGGGGCGGCACTGAAGCTTTCTTT.

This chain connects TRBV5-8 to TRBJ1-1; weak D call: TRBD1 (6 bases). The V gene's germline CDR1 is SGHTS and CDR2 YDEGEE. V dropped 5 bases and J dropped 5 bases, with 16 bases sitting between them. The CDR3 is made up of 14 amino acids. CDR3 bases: TGTGCCAGCAGACTCACGGGGGGCGAGACTGAAGCTTTCTTT. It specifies CASRLTGGETEAFF.

This CDR3 reads CSADRGPTEAFF. CDR3 sequence (DNA): TGCAGTGCTGACAGGGGGCCCACTGAAGCTTTCTTT. J is TRBJ1-1 and V is TRBV20-1; 10 nucleotides align to TRBD1. Germline assignment: CDR1 DFQATT and CDR2 SNEGSKA (reference sequence). The V gene end was trimmed by 5 bases and the J gene end by 4 bases; junction bases not matched to a gene: 1. CDR3 length equals 12 residues.

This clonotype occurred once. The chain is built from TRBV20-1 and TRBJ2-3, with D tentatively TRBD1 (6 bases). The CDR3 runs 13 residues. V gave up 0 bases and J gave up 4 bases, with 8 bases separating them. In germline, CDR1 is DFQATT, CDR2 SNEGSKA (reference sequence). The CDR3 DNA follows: TGCAGTGCTAGAGACGAGGGGGCAGATACGCAGTATTTT. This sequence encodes CSARDEGADTQYF.

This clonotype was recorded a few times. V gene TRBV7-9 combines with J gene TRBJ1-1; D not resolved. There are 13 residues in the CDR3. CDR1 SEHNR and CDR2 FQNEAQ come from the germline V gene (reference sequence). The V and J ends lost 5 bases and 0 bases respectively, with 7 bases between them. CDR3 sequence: CASSIRMNTEAFF. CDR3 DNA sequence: TGTGCCAGCAGCATCCGGATGAACACTGAAGCTTTCTTT.

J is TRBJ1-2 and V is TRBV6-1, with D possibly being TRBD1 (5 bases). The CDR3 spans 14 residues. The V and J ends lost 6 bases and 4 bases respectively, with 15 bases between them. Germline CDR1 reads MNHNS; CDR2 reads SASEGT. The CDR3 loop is CASRSGGVGYGYTF. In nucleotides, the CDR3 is TGTGCCAGCAGATCGGGGGGGGTTGGCTATGGCTACACCTTC.

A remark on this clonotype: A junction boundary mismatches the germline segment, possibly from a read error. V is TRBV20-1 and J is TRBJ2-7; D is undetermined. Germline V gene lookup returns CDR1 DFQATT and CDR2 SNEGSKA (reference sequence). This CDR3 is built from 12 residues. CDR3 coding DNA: TGCAGTGCCCTCCCCCCCTCCTACGAGCGGTACTTC. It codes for CSALPPSYERYF.

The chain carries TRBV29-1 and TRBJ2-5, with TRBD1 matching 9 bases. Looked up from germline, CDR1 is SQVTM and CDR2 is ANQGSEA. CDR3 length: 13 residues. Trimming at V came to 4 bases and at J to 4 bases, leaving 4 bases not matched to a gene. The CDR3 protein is CSVARTGAETQYF. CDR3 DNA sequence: TGCAGCGTTGCAAGGACAGGGGCAGAGACCCAGTACTTC. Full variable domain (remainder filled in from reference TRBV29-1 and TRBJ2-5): SAVISQKPSRDICQRGTSLTIQCQVDSQVTMMFWYRQQPGQSLTLIATANQGSEATYESGFVIDKFPISRPNLTFSTLTVSNMSPEDSSIYLCSVARTGAETQYFGPGTRLLVL.

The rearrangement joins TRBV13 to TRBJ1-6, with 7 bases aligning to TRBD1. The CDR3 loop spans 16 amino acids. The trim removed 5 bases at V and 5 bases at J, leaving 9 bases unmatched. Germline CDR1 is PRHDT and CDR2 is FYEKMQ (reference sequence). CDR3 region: CASSPRGRGNNSPLHF. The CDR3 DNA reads TGTGCCAGCAGCCCACGTGGCAGGGGGAATAATTCACCCCTCCACTTT.

The CDR3 loop reads CSAGTGGAGYGYTF. Here the CDR3 DNA reads TGCAGTGCAGGAACAGGGGGCGCTGGCTATGGCTACACCTTC. V is TRBV20-1 and J is TRBJ1-2, with 9 bases matching TRBD1. CDR3 length: 14 amino acids. From germline, CDR1 is DFQATT and CDR2 SNEGSKA (reference sequence). Trimming removed 6 bases from V and 4 bases from J; junction bases left unmatched: 9.

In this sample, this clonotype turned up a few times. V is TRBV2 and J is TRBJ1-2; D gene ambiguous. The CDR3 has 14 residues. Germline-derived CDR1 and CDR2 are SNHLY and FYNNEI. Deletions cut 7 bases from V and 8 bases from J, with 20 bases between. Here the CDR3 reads CASNTLGPSDGYTF. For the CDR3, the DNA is TGTGCCAGCAACACTTTAGGGCCCTCAGACGGCTACACCTTC. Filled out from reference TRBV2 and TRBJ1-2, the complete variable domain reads EPEVTQTPSHQVTQMGQEVILRCVPISNHLYFYWYRQILGQKVEFLVSFYNNEISEKSEIFDDQFSVERPDGSNFTLKIRSTKLEDSAMYFCASNTLGPSDGYTFGSGTRLTVV.

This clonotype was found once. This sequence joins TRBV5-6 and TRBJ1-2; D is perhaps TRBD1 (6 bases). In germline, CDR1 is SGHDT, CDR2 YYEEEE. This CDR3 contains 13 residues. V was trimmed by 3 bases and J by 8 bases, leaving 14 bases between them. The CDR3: CASSSLGGGGYTF. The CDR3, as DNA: TGTGCCAGCAGCTCCCTGGGGGGCGGCGGCTACACCTTC.

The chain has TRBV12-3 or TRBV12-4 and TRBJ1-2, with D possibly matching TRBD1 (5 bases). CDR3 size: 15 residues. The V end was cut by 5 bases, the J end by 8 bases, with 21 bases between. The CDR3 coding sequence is TGTGCCAGCAGTGATTCAGATCAGGGCTGGTGGGGCTACACCTTC. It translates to CASSDSDQGWWGYTF.

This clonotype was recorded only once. CDR3 sequence reads: CASSLRGVGYGYTF. In DNA, the CDR3 is TGCGCCAGCAGTCTCCGGGGAGTGGGCTATGGCTACACCTTC. The genes are TRBV5-1 and TRBJ1-2; no definite D call. Germline-derived CDR1 and CDR2 are SGHRS and YFSETQ. This CDR3 region has 14 residues. The ends were cut back, 5 bases at V and 4 bases at J, with 15 bases in the middle.

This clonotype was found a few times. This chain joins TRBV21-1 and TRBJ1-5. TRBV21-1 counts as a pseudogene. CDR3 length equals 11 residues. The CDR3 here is CASSIGQPQHF. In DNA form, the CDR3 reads TGTGCCAGCAGTATAGGTCAGCCCCAGCATTTT.

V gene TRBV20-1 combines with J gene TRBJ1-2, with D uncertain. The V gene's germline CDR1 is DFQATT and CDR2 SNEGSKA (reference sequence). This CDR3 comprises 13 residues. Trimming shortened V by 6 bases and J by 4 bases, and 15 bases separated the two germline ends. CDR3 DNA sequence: TGCAGTGCCACTCCGGGCACCGGCTATGGCTACACCTTC. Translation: CSATPGTGYGYTF.

The CDR3 coding sequence is TGTGCCAGTAGAAGGGGGGACAGTAACTTAAGCTACACCTTC. Translated, it gives CASRRGDSNLSYTF. The chain recombines TRBV19 with TRBJ1-2; 7 bases are a match to TRBD1. This CDR3 is 14 amino acids long. The trim removed 6 bases at V and 9 bases at J, leaving 13 bases unmatched. In germline, CDR1 is LNHDA, CDR2 SQIVND (reference sequence). Drawing the rest from reference TRBV19 and TRBJ1-2, the complete variable domain is DGGITQSPKYLFRKEGQNVTLSCEQNLNHDAMYWYRQDPGQGLRLIYYSQIVNDFQKGDIAEGYSVSREKKESFPLTVTSAQKNPTAFYLCASRRGDSNLSYTFGSGTRLTVV.